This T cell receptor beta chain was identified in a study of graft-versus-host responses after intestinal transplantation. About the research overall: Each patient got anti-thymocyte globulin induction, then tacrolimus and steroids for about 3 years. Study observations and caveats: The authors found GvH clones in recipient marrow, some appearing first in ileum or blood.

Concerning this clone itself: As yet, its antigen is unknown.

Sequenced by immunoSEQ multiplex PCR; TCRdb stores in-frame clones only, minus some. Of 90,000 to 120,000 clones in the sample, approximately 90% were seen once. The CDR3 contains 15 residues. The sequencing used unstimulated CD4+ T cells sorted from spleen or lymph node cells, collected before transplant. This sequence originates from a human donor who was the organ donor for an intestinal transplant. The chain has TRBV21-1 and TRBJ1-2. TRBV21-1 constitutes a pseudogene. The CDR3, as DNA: TGTGCCAGGGTAACCCCGGGGGGACAGTTGTCTGGCTACACCTTC. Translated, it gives CARVTPGGQLSGYTF.